The count of the clone carrying this TCR beta chain is one. Libraries of TCR beta were made from 2 to 2.5 micrograms of genomic DNA that came from cryopreserved PBMCs. Repertoires were generated with immunoSEQ multiplex PCR, while TCRdb's copy carries only in-frame clones and drops some. The sample consists of about 29,000 clones, over 75% of them appearing once. This entry comes from a study of cytotoxic CD8 clonotypes in ibrutinib-treated CLL. This sequence originates from a human donor with chronic lymphocytic leukemia. The sequences come from PBMCs, collected after 24 months of ibrutinib treatment.

CDR3 residues: CASSAGTRNTDTQYF. The CDR3 region has the DNA TGCGCCAGCAGCGCCGGGACTCGCAACACAGATACGCAGTATTTT. The chain combines TRBV5-1 with TRBJ2-3, with a tentative D call TRBD2 (6 bases). Germline V gene sequence: CDR1 SGHRS, CDR2 YFSETQ. V lost 4 bases and J lost 2, with 14 bases in between. The CDR3 spans 15 residues.